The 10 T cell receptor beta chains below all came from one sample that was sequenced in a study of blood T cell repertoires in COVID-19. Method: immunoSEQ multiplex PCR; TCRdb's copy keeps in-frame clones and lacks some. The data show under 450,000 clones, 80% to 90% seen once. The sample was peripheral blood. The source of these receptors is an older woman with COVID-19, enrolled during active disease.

The CDR3 loop is CASSYYRQQNTEAFF. CDR3 nucleotides: TGTGCCAGCAGTTACTATAGACAGCAGAACACTGAAGCTTTCTTT. The genes are TRBV6-5 and TRBJ1-1, with TRBD1 as a possible D gene (5 bases). V gave up 1 base and J gave up 1 base, with 10 bases separating them. CDR1 is MNHEY and CDR2 is SVGAGI in the germline V gene. The CDR3 consists of 15 residues.

The CDR3 region has the DNA TGTGCCAGTAGATCTACAGAGAACTATGGCTACACCTTC. Translated: CASRSTENYGYTF. V and J are TRBV19 and TRBJ1-2, with D uncertain. Germline lookup yields CDR1 LNHDA and CDR2 SQIVND (reference sequence). V lost 6 bases to trimming and J lost 2 bases, with 10 bases between them. The CDR3 loop spans 13 amino acids.

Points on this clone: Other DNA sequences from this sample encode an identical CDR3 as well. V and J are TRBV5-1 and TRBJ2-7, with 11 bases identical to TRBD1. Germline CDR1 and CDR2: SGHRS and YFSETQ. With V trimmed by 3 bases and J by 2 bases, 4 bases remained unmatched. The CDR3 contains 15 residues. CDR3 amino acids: CASSSGQGGTYEQYF. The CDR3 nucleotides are TGCGCCAGCAGCTCGGGACAGGGGGGAACCTACGAGCAGTACTTC.

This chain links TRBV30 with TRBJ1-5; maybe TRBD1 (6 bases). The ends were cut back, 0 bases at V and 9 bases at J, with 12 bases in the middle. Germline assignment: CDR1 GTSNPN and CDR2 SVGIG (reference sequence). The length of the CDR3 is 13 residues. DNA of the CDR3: TGTGCCTGGAGTGTGGGGGCCGAGGGGCCCCAGCATTTT. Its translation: CAWSVGAEGPQHF.

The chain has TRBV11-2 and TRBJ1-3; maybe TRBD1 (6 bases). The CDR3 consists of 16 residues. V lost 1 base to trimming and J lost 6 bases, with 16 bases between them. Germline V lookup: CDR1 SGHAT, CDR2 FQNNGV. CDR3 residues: CASSLGGQTSVNTIYF. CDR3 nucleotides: TGTGCCAGCAGCTTAGGCGGACAGACCTCAGTAAACACCATATATTTT.

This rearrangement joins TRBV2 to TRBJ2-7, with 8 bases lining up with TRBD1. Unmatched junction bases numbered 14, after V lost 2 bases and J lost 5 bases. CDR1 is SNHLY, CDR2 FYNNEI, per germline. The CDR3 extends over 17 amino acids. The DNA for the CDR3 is TGTGCCAGCAGTGAAAATCGGAGATTGACAGGGGACAACGAGCAGTACTTC. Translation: CASSENRRLTGDNEQYF.

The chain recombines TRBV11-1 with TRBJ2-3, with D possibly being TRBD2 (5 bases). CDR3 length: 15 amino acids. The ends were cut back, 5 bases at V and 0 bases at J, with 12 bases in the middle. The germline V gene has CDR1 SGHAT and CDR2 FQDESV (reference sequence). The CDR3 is CASSVLGVSTDTQYF. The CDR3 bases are TGTGCCAGCAGCGTACTGGGAGTTAGCACAGATACGCAGTATTTT.

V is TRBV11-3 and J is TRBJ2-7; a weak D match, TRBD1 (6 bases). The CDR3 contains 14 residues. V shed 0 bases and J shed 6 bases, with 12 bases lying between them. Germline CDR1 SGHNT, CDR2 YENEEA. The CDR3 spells CASSLDRGRGEQYF. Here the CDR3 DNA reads TGTGCCAGCAGCTTAGACAGGGGTCGAGGCGAGCAGTACTTC. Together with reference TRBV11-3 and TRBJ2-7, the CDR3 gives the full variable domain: EAGVVQSPRYKIIEKKQPVAFWCNPISGHNTLYWYLQNLGQGPELLIRYENEEAVDDSQLPKDRFSAERLKGVDSTLKIQPAELGDSAVYLCASSLDRGRGEQYFGPGTRLTVT.

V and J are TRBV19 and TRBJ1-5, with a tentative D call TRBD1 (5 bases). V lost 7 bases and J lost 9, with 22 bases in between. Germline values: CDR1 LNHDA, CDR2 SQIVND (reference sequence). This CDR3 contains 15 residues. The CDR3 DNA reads TGTGCCAGTAACCCCGACAGCAAGGTAGTAGCGCCCCAGCATTTT. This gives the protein CASNPDSKVVAPQHF.

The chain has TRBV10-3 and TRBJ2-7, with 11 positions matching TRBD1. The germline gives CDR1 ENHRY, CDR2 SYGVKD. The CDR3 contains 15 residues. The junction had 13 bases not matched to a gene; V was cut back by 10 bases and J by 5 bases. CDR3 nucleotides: TGTGCCACCAGAGGTGGACAGGGGGCAAAGGACGAGCAGTACTTC. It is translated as CATRGGQGAKDEQYF.